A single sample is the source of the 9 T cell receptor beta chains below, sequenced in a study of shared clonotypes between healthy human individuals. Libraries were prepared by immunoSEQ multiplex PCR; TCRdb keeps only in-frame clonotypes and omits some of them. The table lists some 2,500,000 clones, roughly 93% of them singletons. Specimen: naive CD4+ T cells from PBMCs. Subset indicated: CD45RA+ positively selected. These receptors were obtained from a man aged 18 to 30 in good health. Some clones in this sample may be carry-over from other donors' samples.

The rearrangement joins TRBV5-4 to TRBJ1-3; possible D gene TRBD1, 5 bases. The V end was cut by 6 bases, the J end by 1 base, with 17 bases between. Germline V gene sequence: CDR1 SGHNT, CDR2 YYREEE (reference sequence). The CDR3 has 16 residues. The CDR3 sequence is CASTKATESSGNTIYF. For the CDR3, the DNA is TGTGCCAGCACGAAAGCGACAGAATCTTCTGGAAACACCATATATTTT.

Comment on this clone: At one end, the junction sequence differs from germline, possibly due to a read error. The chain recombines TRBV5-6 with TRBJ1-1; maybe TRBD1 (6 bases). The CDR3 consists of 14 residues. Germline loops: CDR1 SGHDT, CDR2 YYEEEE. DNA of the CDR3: TGTGCCAGCAGCTTGAGGGACCTGGGGGGGACAAACGGTTTT. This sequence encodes CASSLRDLGGTNGF.

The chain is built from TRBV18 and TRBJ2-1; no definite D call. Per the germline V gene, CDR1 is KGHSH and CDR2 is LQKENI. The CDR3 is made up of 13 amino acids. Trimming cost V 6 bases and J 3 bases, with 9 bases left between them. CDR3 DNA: TGTGCCAGCTCCCTAAGCGTCTACAATGAGCAGTTCTTC. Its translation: CASSLSVYNEQFF. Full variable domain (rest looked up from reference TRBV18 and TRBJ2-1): NAGVMQNPRHLVRRRGQEARLRCSPMKGHSHVYWYRQLPEEGLKFMVYLQKENIIDESGMPKERFSAEFPKEGPSILRIQQVVRGDSAAYFCASSLSVYNEQFFGPGTRLTVL.

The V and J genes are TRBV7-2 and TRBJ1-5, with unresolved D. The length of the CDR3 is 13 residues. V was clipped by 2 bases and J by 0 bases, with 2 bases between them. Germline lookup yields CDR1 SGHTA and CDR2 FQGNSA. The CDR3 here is CASSLHSNQPQHF. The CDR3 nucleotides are TGTGCCAGCAGCTTACATAGCAATCAGCCCCAGCATTTT.

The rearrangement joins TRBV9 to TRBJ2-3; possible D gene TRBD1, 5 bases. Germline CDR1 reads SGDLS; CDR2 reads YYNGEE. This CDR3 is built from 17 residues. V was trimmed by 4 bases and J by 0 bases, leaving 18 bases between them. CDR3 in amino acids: CASSSRTSAYSTDTQYF. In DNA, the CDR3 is TGTGCCAGCAGCTCACGGACATCGGCTTATAGCACAGATACGCAGTATTTT.

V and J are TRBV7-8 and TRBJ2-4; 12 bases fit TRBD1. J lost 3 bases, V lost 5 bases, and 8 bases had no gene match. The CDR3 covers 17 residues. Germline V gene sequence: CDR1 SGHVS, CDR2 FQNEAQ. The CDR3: CASSARDRGLGKNIQYF. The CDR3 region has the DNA TGTGCCAGCAGCGCCCGGGACAGGGGGCTTGGCAAAAACATTCAGTACTTC.

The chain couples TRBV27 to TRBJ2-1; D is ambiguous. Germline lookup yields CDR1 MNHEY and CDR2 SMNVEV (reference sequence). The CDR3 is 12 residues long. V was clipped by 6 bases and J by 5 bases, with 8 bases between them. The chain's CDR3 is CASSYRDNEQFF. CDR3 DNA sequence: TGTGCCAGCAGCTACAGAGACAATGAGCAGTTCTTC.

The CDR3 region has the DNA TGTGCCAGCAGCACGGGAGGGCGAGAGACCCAGTACTTC. This sequence encodes CASSTGGRETQYF. This rearrangement joins TRBV7-3 to TRBJ2-5; 8 nucleotides align to TRBD2. The CDR3 has 13 residues. Germline assignment: CDR1 SGHTA and CDR2 FQGTGA. J gave up 4 bases and V 5 bases, and 3 bases lay outside the gene matches.

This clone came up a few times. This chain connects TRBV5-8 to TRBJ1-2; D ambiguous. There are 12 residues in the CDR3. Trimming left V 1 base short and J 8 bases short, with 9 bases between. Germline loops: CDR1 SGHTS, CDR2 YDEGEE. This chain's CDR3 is CASSLYSSGYTF. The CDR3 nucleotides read TGTGCCAGCAGCTTGTATAGTAGCGGCTACACCTTC.